The present T cell receptor beta chain was sequenced within a study of cytomegalovirus exposure and HLA in healthy donors. Study-wide results and limits: The investigators catalogued 150 to 200 TCR beta chains as cytomegalovirus-associated. Cytomegalovirus status, reportedly, was diagnosed with high specificity and sensitivity by the classifier. Rarity held for most TCR sequences, but there were some public TCRs that occurred in many donors. In vitro assays verified that three CMV-associated chains recognized CMV antigens specifically.

This clone turned up a few times. Its target is not known. Clones were read by immunoSEQ multiplex PCR, and TCRdb kept only the in-frame ones, dropping some. Altogether hundreds of thousands of clones are present, roughly 90% being singletons, with the ten largest covering around 12%. The ends lost 5 bases at V and 5 bases at J; junction bases unmatched: 7. This CDR3 has 15 residues. Germline assignment: CDR1 SGHTA and CDR2 FQGNSA. The sequencing input was PBMCs. The rearrangement uses TRBV7-2 and TRBJ2-2; 8 bases agree with TRBD2. The TCR originated in a man aged 18-30 years in good health and CMV-seropositive. The CDR3 here is CASSGSGRGTGELFF. CDR3 bases: TGTGCCAGCAGCGGGAGCGGGAGAGGGACCGGGGAGCTGTTTTTT. Looking up the rest from reference TRBV7-2 and TRBJ2-2 gives the full variable domain: GAGVSQSPSNKVTEKGKDVELRCDPISGHTALYWYRQSLGQGLEFLIYFQGNSAPDKSGLPSDRFSAERTGGSVSTLTIQRTQQEDSAVYLCASSGSGRGTGELFFGEGSRLTVL.